The 27 T cell receptor beta chains given below trace back to one sample, sequenced in a study of blood T cell repertoires in COVID-19. The method was immunoSEQ multiplex PCR; TCRdb's version includes in-frame clones alone and lacks a portion of them. This table holds 200,000 or so clones, 80% to 90% found once. The sequencing input was peripheral blood. The receptors were gathered from a man between 65 and 85 years old with active or convalescent COVID-19.

CDR3 residues: CASSQNSPLHF. For the CDR3, the DNA is TGTGCCAGCAGCCAAAATTCACCCCTCCACTTT. This chain uses TRBV7-2 with TRBJ1-6; D remains unclear. Per germline, CDR1 SGHTA and CDR2 FQGNSA. V lost 5 bases and J lost 7, with 3 bases in between. This CDR3 is 11 amino acids long.

This rearrangement joins TRBV6-2 or TRBV6-3 to TRBJ2-5, with a tentative D call TRBD1 (6 bases). Germline V gene lookup returns CDR1 MNHEY and CDR2 SVGEGT. V was shortened by 1 base and J by 9 bases, with 12 bases between the two germline ends. This CDR3 has 13 residues. This chain's CDR3 is CASSYWDPGAQYF. For the CDR3, the DNA is TGTGCCAGCAGTTACTGGGACCCAGGGGCCCAGTACTTC.

V is TRBV6-1 and J is TRBJ2-2, with TRBD2 matching 11 bases. The V segment lost 4 bases and the J segment 3 bases; nucleotides outside the gene matches: 7. CDR3 size: 17 residues. Per the germline V gene, CDR1 is MNHNS and CDR2 is SASEGT. The CDR3 sequence is CASSAQGLADYTGELFF. In DNA, the CDR3 is TGTGCCAGCAGTGCGCAGGGACTAGCGGATTACACCGGGGAGCTGTTTTTT.

CDR3 DNA: TGTGCCAGCAGGCCAGACAGGGGACCCTACGAGCAGTACTTC. Its protein is CASRPDRGPYEQYF. The genes are TRBV7-2 and TRBJ2-7, with 8 nucleotides matching TRBD1. Germline V gene data show CDR1 as SGHTA and CDR2 as FQGNSA. CDR3 length equals 14 residues. The J segment lost 2 bases and the V segment lost 6 bases, leaving 6 bases of the junction unmatched.

This chain joins TRBV11-2 and TRBJ2-5, with D tentatively TRBD1 (6 bases). Trimming took 1 base from V and 5 from J, leaving 14 bases between them. Germline V CDR1 and CDR2: SGHAT, FQNNGV. The CDR3 covers 15 residues. CDR3 amino acids: CASSLGNRVGETQYF. The CDR3 coding sequence is TGTGCCAGCAGCTTAGGAAACAGGGTTGGGGAGACCCAGTACTTC.

CDR3: CASSLLLVQPQHF. The CDR3 nucleotides read TGTGCCAGCAGTTTATTATTAGTTCAGCCCCAGCATTTT. J is TRBJ1-5 and V is TRBV12-3 or TRBV12-4; the D is unclear. Trimming took 2 bases from V and 6 from J, leaving 8 bases between them. CDR3 length: 13 amino acids.

V usage is TRBV7-8 and J usage is TRBJ2-6; no firm D call. The CDR3 runs 15 residues. Germline loops: CDR1 SGHVS, CDR2 FQNEAQ. The V end was cut by 5 bases, the J end by 1 base, with 9 bases between. The chain's CDR3 is CASSRDNSGANVLTF. For the CDR3, the DNA is TGTGCCAGCAGCCGAGACAATTCTGGGGCCAACGTCCTGACTTTC.

This chain connects TRBV7-8 to TRBJ1-5; D is ambiguous. V lost 0 bases to trimming and J lost 3 bases, with 9 bases between them. CDR3 length: 15 residues. Germline CDR1 reads SGHVS; CDR2 reads FQNEAQ. For the CDR3, the DNA is TGTGCCAGCAGCTTAGCACTAGGATACAATCAGCCCCAGCATTTT. Its translation is CASSLALGYNQPQHF.

The chain is built from TRBV7-2 and TRBJ1-6; 7 bases line up with TRBD1. The CDR3 extends over 16 amino acids. V lost 5 bases and J lost 0; bases outside the gene matches: 4. Looked up from germline, CDR1 is SGHTA and CDR2 is FQGNSA. CDR3 residues: CASSPTGSSYNSPLHF. Written as DNA, the CDR3 is TGTGCCAGCAGCCCGACAGGGAGCTCCTATAATTCACCCCTCCACTTT.

The genes are TRBV3-1 (or the pseudogene TRBV3-2) and TRBJ2-7; maybe TRBD1 (6 bases). Trimming left V 4 bases short and J 4 bases short, with 17 bases between. The length of the CDR3 is 15 residues. Germline V gene lookup returns CDR1 LGHDT and CDR2 YNNKEL (reference sequence). In nucleotides, the CDR3 is TGTGCCAGCAGCCGGACAGTCCCTCATTCTTACGAGCAGTACTTC. Protein product: CASSRTVPHSYEQYF.

This clone has a single count. The V call is TRBV28, the J call TRBJ1-2; TRBD1 matches at 8 bases. Germline CDR1 is MDHEN and CDR2 is SYDVKM. V shed 3 bases and J 6 bases; nucleotides not matched to a gene: 9. This CDR3 region has 15 residues. The CDR3 bases are TGTGCCAGCAGTTTTTTTAGACAGGGGACTAATGGCTACACCTTC. It codes for CASSFFRQGTNGYTF.

V usage is TRBV6-5 and J usage is TRBJ1-2; TRBD1 aligns across 8 bases. CDR1 is MNHEY and CDR2 is SVGAGI in the germline V gene. J gave up 4 bases and V 2 bases, and 6 bases lay outside the gene matches. The CDR3 length is 15 residues. DNA of the CDR3: TGTGCCAGCAGTTACGGGCCAGGGGGCATCTATGGCTACACCTTC. Its protein is CASSYGPGGIYGYTF.

This clone occurred once. CDR3 residues: CASSYSRDQPQHF. The CDR3 coding sequence is TGTGCCAGCAGTTACTCGAGGGATCAGCCCCAGCATTTT. The chain recombines TRBV6-5 with TRBJ1-5; D is unresolved. This CDR3 is built from 13 residues. The germline gives CDR1 MNHEY, CDR2 SVGAGI. Trimming removed 0 bases at V and 5 bases at J, with 5 bases between.

On this clone: In the same sample, other DNA sequences code for this CDR3. The chain combines TRBV7-2 with TRBJ2-5; no clear D gene. The V end was cut by 1 base, the J end by 3 bases, with 6 bases between. The CDR3 extends over 13 amino acids. CDR1 and CDR2 from the germline V gene are SGHTA and FQGNSA. The chain's CDR3 is CASSLVGEETQYF. As DNA, the CDR3 is TGTGCCAGCAGCTTAGTCGGAGAAGAGACCCAGTACTTC.

V is TRBV28 and J is TRBJ2-7; TRBD2 matches at 12 bases. CDR1 is MDHEN and CDR2 is SYDVKM in the germline V gene. The CDR3 covers 13 residues. The junction had 4 bases not matched to a gene; V was cut back by 10 bases and J by 3 bases. DNA for the CDR3: TGTGCCACCTTACTAGCGGGAGGCTACGAGCAGTACTTC. Protein product: CATLLAGGYEQYF.

This clone has a handful of counts. This chain links TRBV27 with TRBJ1-6; D is unresolved. This CDR3 region has 15 residues. Trimming took 7 bases from V and 1 from J, leaving 11 bases between them. Germline values: CDR1 MNHEY, CDR2 SMNVEV (reference sequence). The CDR3 loop is CASKSIGSYNSPLHF. The CDR3 DNA reads as TGTGCCAGCAAGAGCATCGGGTCCTATAATTCACCCCTCCACTTT.

This rearrangement joins TRBV19 to TRBJ1-5, with D unresolved. Germline V gene lookup returns CDR1 LNHDA and CDR2 SQIVND (reference sequence). With 7 bases removed from V and 8 bases from J, the gap between germline ends came to 21 bases. The CDR3 sequence is 15 residues long. The CDR3 spells CASTPSASFYEPQHF. CDR3 nucleotides: TGTGCCAGTACCCCCTCCGCCAGTTTTTATGAGCCCCAGCATTTT.

The chain links TRBV21-1 to TRBJ2-7; the D segment call TRBD1 is taken from the table without a DNA check. TRBV21-1 is tagged as a pseudogene. This CDR3 comprises 17 residues. CDR3 in DNA: TGTGCCAGCAGCAAAGTGTTGGGACACAGAACAACCTACGAGCAGTACTTC. Amino acid sequence: CASSKVLGHRTTYEQYF.

The V call is TRBV19, the J call TRBJ1-1; D is perhaps TRBD1 (6 bases). The V end lost 6 bases, the J end lost 4 bases, and 6 bases lay between the germline ends. The CDR3 runs 11 residues. Per germline, CDR1 LNHDA and CDR2 SQIVND (reference sequence). The CDR3 loop is CASRQGTEAFF. CDR3 coding DNA: TGTGCCAGTAGACAGGGCACTGAAGCTTTCTTT.

This clone was counted once. V is TRBV5-6 and J is TRBJ2-1; D might be TRBD1 (6 bases). Per germline, CDR1 SGHDT and CDR2 YYEEEE. Between the trimmed V and J ends, which lost 4 bases and 3 bases, there was a span of 14 bases. CDR3 length: 15 residues. This chain's CDR3 is CASSLPGQFYNEQFF. The CDR3 nucleotides are TGTGCCAGCAGCCTACCAGGACAGTTCTACAATGAGCAGTTCTTC.

The gene calls are TRBV11-2 and TRBJ2-2; tentative D call: TRBD2 (6 bases). Germline V lookup: CDR1 SGHAT, CDR2 FQNNGV. The V gene lost 1 base and the J gene lost 6 bases, with 6 bases spanning the gap. The CDR3 spans 13 residues. DNA of the CDR3: TGTGCCAGCAGCTTAGCGGGGGCCGGGGAGCTGTTTTTT. Residues: CASSLAGAGELFF.

The V and J genes are TRBV4-1 and TRBJ1-3; D not resolved. With 1 base removed from V and 1 base from J, the gap between germline ends came to 2 bases. The CDR3 runs to 13 residues. Germline V gives CDR1 MGHRA, CDR2 YSYEKL. The CDR3 nucleotides are TGCGCCAGCAGCCAAGCTTCTGGAAACACCATATATTTT. Translated, it gives CASSQASGNTIYF.

This clone showed up just a few times. V usage is TRBV5-6 and J usage is TRBJ2-3; TRBD1 matches at 7 bases. Looked up from germline, CDR1 is SGHDT and CDR2 is YYEEEE. CDR3 length: 15 amino acids. The V and J ends lost 4 bases and 2 bases, in that order; junction bases with no gene match: 7. CDR3 amino acids: CASSLRTGHTDTQYF. CDR3 nucleotides: TGTGCCAGCAGCCTCCGGACAGGCCACACAGATACGCAGTATTTT.

The chain carries TRBV5-4 and TRBJ2-1, with a possible D match to TRBD1 (6 bases). The CDR3 spans 15 residues. V gave up 4 bases and J gave up 1 base, with 12 bases separating them. Germline loops: CDR1 SGHNT, CDR2 YYREEE (reference sequence). Here the CDR3 reads CASSDGQSSYNEQFF. The CDR3 nucleotides read TGTGCCAGCAGCGACGGACAGTCATCCTACAATGAGCAGTTCTTC.

The CDR3 DNA reads TGTGCCAGCAGTACCACGACTAGCGGGAGCTACGAGCAGTACTTC. Amino acids: CASSTTTSGSYEQYF. The chain is built from TRBV6-5 and TRBJ2-7; 12 bases map to TRBD2. The length of the CDR3 is 15 residues. The germline V gene encodes CDR1 MNHEY and CDR2 SVGAGI. The ends lost 5 bases at V and 3 bases at J; junction bases unmatched: 5.

The chain is built from TRBV6-5 and TRBJ1-6; TRBD1 aligns across 9 bases. The CDR3 covers 15 residues. The germline CDR1 and CDR2 sequences are MNHEY and SVGAGI. The V and J ends lost 6 bases and 7 bases, in that order; junction bases with no gene match: 7. The CDR3 is CASSLRTGENSPLHF. The CDR3 DNA reads as TGTGCCAGCAGCCTTAGGACAGGGGAGAATTCACCCCTCCACTTT.

This clone has a single count. V usage is TRBV23-1 and J usage is TRBJ1-6, with TRBD1 matching 7 bases. TRBV23-1 has ORF status, its function being uncertain. The CDR3 is made up of 17 amino acids. V gave up 2 bases and J gave up 5 bases; unmatched junction bases: 9. As DNA, the CDR3 is TGCGCCAGCAGTCAACGTATGACAGGGCAGAATAATTCACCCCTCCACTTT. Its protein is CASSQRMTGQNNSPLHF.